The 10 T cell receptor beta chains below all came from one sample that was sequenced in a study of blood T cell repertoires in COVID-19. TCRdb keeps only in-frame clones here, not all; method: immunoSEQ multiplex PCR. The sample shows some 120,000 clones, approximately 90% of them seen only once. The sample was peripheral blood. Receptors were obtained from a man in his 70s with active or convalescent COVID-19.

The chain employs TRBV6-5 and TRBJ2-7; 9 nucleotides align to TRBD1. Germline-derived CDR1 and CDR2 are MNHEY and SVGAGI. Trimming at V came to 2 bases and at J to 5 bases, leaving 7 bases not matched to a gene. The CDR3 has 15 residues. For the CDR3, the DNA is TGTGCCAGCAGTTACCCGGGACAGGGTTCACACGAGCAGTACTTC. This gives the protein CASSYPGQGSHEQYF.

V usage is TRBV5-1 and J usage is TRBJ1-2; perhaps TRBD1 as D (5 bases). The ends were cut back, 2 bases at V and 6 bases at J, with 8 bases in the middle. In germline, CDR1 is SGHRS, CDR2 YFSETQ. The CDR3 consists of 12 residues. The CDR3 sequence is CASSFKGDGYTF. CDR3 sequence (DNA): TGCGCCAGCAGCTTTAAAGGGGATGGCTACACCTTC.

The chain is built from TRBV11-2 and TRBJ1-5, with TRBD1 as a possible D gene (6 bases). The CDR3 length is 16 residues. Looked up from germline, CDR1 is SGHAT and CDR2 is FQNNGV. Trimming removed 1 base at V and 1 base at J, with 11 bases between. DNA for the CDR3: TGTGCCAGCAGCTTAGTGGCGGGGGCAAGCAATCAGCCCCAGCATTTT. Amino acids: CASSLVAGASNQPQHF. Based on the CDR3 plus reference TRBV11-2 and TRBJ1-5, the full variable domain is EAGVAQSPRYKIIEKRQSVAFWCNPISGHATLYWYQQILGQGPKLLIQFQNNGVVDDSQLPKDRFSAERLKGVDSTLKIQPAKLEDSAVYLCASSLVAGASNQPQHFGDGTRLSIL.

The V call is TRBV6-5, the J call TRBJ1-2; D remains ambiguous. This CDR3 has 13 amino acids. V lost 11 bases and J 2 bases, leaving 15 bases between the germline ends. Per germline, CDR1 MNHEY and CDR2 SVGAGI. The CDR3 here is CAAAPGENYGYTF. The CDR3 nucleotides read TGTGCCGCGGCACCCGGGGAGAACTATGGCTACACCTTC.

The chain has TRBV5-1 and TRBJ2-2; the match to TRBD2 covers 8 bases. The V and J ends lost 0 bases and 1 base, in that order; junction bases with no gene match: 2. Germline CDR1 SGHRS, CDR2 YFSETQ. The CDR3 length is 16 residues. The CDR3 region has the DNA TGCGCCAGCAGCTTGGTGGGACTAGTGAACACCGGGGAGCTGTTTTTT. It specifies CASSLVGLVNTGELFF.

CDR3 sequence reads: CASSWTHTYEQYF. In DNA form, the CDR3 reads TGTGCCAGCAGTTGGACTCACACCTACGAGCAGTACTTC. This chain joins TRBV28 and TRBJ2-7; perhaps TRBD2 as D (5 bases). This CDR3 is 13 amino acids long. Germline V CDR1 and CDR2: MDHEN, SYDVKM. V was pared by 4 bases and J by 2 bases, with 9 bases between.

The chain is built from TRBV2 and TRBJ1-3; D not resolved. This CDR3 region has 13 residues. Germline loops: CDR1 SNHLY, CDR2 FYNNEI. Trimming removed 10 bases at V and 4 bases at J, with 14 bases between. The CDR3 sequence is CATTRPSGNTIYF. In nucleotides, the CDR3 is TGTGCCACTACTAGACCGAGCGGAAACACCATATATTTT.

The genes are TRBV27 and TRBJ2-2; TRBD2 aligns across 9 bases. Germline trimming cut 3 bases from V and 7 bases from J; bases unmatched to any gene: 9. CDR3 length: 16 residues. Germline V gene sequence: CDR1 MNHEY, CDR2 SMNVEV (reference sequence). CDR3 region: CASSFGLATYGGELFF. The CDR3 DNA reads TGTGCCAGCAGTTTTGGACTAGCGACTTACGGCGGGGAGCTGTTTTTT.

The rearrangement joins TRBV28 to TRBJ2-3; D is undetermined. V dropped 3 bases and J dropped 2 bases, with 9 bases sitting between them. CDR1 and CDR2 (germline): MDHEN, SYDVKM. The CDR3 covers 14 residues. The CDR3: CASSLVGITDTQYF. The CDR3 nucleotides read TGTGCCAGCAGTTTGGTGGGCATCACAGATACGCAGTATTTT.

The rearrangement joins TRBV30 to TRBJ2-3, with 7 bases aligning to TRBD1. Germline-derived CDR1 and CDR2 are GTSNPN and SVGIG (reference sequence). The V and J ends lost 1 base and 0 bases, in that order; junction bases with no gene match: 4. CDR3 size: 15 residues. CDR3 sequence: CAWSGTGPSTDTQYF. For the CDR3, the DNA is TGTGCCTGGAGTGGGACAGGTCCTAGCACAGATACGCAGTATTTT.